The clone carrying this T cell receptor (beta chain) was picked up many times. Its antigen is undetermined. The sample belongs to a study of neurological immune-mediated disorders. Study outcomes and limitations: CDR3 amino acid sequences of expanded clones were not shared across subjects, a result suggesting private repertoires in all groups. The study phylogenetically grouped the repertoires of 18 of 34 multiple sclerosis patients into one related-CDR3 cluster, a possible signature. Patients with HTLV-1-associated myelopathy showed the most TCR clonal expansion. Those with multiple sclerosis showed the least, falling below healthy controls.

TCRdb re-derived calls from the 5' RACE reads in MiXCR, one entry per CDR3 protein. Here the sample spans 49,000 or so distinct CDR3 sequences, around 4.5% being singletons. From germline, CDR1 is ENHRY and CDR2 SYGVKD. V was cut by 6 bases and J by 2 bases, with 18 bases left in between. The length of the CDR3 is 16 residues. The source is a woman in her sixties or seventies with multiple sclerosis. This chain uses TRBV10-3 with TRBJ2-3; tentative D call: TRBD1 (6 bases). Sample: PBMCs. CDR3 amino acids: CAIRGAVTKATDTQYF. DNA for the CDR3: TGTGCCATCAGGGGGGCCGTGACCAAGGCCACAGATACGCAGTATTTT.